The 25 T cell receptor beta chains listed next were all sequenced from one sample in a study of T cells after yellow fever vaccination. TCRdb re-called the 5' RACE reads through MiXCR, storing one row per CDR3 protein. The data contain about 630,000 distinct CDR3 sequences, 9% to 15% of them singletons. Sequences were derived from PBMCs, sampled on the day of the yellow fever booster vaccination. Every receptor here comes from a man aged 25-45 years who received the YFV17D yellow fever vaccine.

V is TRBV7-9 and J is TRBJ2-5; perhaps TRBD2 as D (6 bases). In germline, CDR1 is SEHNR, CDR2 FQNEAQ (reference sequence). The CDR3 sequence is 13 residues long. V dropped 2 bases and J dropped 5 bases, with 9 bases sitting between them. CDR3 sequence reads: CASSLILAETQYF. CDR3 coding DNA: TGTGCCAGCAGCTTAATCCTAGCGGAGACCCAGTACTTC.

The J gene is TRBJ1-3, the V gene TRBV18; D may be TRBD1 (5 bases). This CDR3 has 16 amino acids. Trimming stripped 6 bases from V and 0 bases from J, with 15 bases between. Per germline, CDR1 KGHSH and CDR2 LQKENI. This CDR3 is CASSPFGTDSGNTIYF. DNA of the CDR3: TGTGCCAGCTCCCCATTCGGGACCGACTCTGGAAACACCATATATTTT. The full variable domain, in which reference TRBV18 and TRBJ1-3 provide the parts outside the CDR3, is NAGVMQNPRHLVRRRGQEARLRCSPMKGHSHVYWYRQLPEEGLKFMVYLQKENIIDESGMPKERFSAEFPKEGPSILRIQQVVRGDSAAYFCASSPFGTDSGNTIYFGEGSWLTVV.

This clonotype occurred a few times. This rearrangement joins TRBV20-1 to TRBJ2-7, with 8 bases fitting TRBD1. This CDR3 has 14 amino acids. The ends lost 5 bases at V and 1 base at J; junction bases unmatched: 7. Germline CDR1 is DFQATT and CDR2 is SNEGSKA (reference sequence). CDR3 sequence: CSAVADRGSYEQYF. The CDR3 DNA sequence: TGCAGTGCTGTAGCAGACAGGGGATCCTACGAGCAGTACTTC.

This clonotype was counted at least ten times. J is TRBJ2-1 and V is TRBV7-2; 8 bases map to TRBD2. The junction had 18 bases not matched to a gene; V was cut back by 5 bases and J by 6 bases. CDR3 length equals 18 residues. Germline V CDR1 and CDR2: SGHTA, FQGNSA. In DNA, the CDR3 is TGTGCCAGCAGCCTAGGCTATGTTGGGACCGGGACTAGCAATGAGCAGTTCTTC. This sequence encodes CASSLGYVGTGTSNEQFF.

This clonotype was counted only a few times. This chain's CDR3 is CAWSVLSGRSFETQYF. CDR3 nucleotides: TGTGCCTGGAGTGTACTTAGCGGGAGAAGTTTTGAGACCCAGTACTTC. The V and J genes are TRBV30 and TRBJ2-5; 9 positions match TRBD2. Germline CDR1 GTSNPN, CDR2 SVGIG (reference sequence). The J segment lost 5 bases and the V segment lost 0 bases, leaving 10 bases of the junction unmatched. The CDR3 has 16 residues.

The chain links TRBV10-3 to TRBJ2-5, with 8 positions matching TRBD2. The CDR3 runs to 16 residues. Per the germline V gene, CDR1 is ENHRY and CDR2 is SYGVKD. V shed 2 bases, J shed 1 base, and the junction held 6 bases outside the gene matches. The CDR3 is CAISEGPAGVQETQYF. The CDR3 region has the DNA TGTGCCATCAGTGAGGGCCCAGCGGGGGTCCAAGAGACCCAGTACTTC.

This clonotype showed up many times. The gene calls are TRBV7-2 and TRBJ2-7; weak D call: TRBD1 (6 bases). The ends were cut back, 4 bases at V and 3 bases at J, with 7 bases in the middle. This CDR3 has 12 residues. CDR1 SGHTA and CDR2 FQGNSA come from the germline V gene. This CDR3 reads CASSWDNYEQYF. The CDR3 DNA follows: TGTGCCAGCAGCTGGGACAACTACGAGCAGTACTTC.

The V and J genes are TRBV5-6 and TRBJ2-2, with D maybe TRBD2 (6 bases). V was cut by 4 bases and J by 3 bases, with 13 bases left in between. Germline CDR1 reads SGHDT; CDR2 reads YYEEEE. The CDR3 consists of 15 residues. CDR3 in DNA: TGTGCCAGCAGCCCCTCCGGGGGTTACACCGGGGAGCTGTTTTTT. It codes for CASSPSGGYTGELFF.

The rearrangement links TRBV4-3 to TRBJ2-3; D is undetermined. V gave up 0 bases and J gave up 3 bases, with 10 bases separating them. This CDR3 comprises 15 residues. Germline CDR1 and CDR2: LGHNA and YSLEER. This chain's CDR3 is CASSQEGSRTDTQYF. CDR3 DNA sequence: TGCGCCAGCAGCCAAGAGGGTTCGAGGACAGATACGCAGTATTTT.

This clonotype has just a few counts. The rearrangement joins TRBV6-2 or TRBV6-3 to TRBJ2-1; 7 bases are a match to TRBD2. J was trimmed by 5 bases and V by 6 bases; bases with no gene match: 10. In germline, CDR1 is MNHEY, CDR2 SVGEGT. The CDR3 has 15 amino acids. The CDR3 loop reads CASSSWAGVDNEQFF. The CDR3 DNA reads TGTGCCAGCAGCTCTTGGGCGGGAGTGGACAATGAGCAGTTCTTC.

This clonotype turned up a few times. The chain carries TRBV25-1 and TRBJ2-3, with D hard to call. Trimming stripped 5 bases from V and 1 base from J, with 7 bases between. Germline lookup yields CDR1 MGHDK and CDR2 SYGVNS. The CDR3 loop spans 13 amino acids. The CDR3: CASSRQGTDTQYF. For the CDR3, the DNA is TGTGCCAGCAGTAGGCAGGGCACAGATACGCAGTATTTT.

The CDR3 nucleotides read TGCAGTGCGACCGGGACAGTTTACACAGATACGCAGTATTTT. Amino acid sequence: CSATGTVYTDTQYF. V is TRBV20-1 and J is TRBJ2-3; 7 bases map to TRBD1. From germline, CDR1 is DFQATT and CDR2 SNEGSKA (reference sequence). The CDR3 runs to 14 residues. With V trimmed by 6 bases and J by 2 bases, 8 bases remained unmatched.

This chain links TRBV5-6 with TRBJ2-5, with a weak D call TRBD1 (5 bases). Germline CDR1 and CDR2: SGHDT and YYEEEE. The V and J ends lost 1 base and 4 bases respectively, with 17 bases between them. The CDR3 consists of 16 residues. DNA for the CDR3: TGTGCCAGCAGCTTGTGGCAGGGTTCGTCTGTAGAGACCCAGTACTTC. This translates into CASSLWQGSSVETQYF.

This clonotype was counted only a few times. The CDR3 DNA reads TGTGCCAGCAGCTTCGGGGCGGGAGATCGGCACGGAGAGCAGTACTTC. Its protein product is CASSFGAGDRHGEQYF. V is TRBV7-2 and J is TRBJ2-7; 7 nucleotides align to TRBD2. The V and J ends lost 3 bases and 7 bases, in that order; junction bases with no gene match: 15. This CDR3 has 16 amino acids. Per the germline V gene, CDR1 is SGHTA and CDR2 is FQGNSA.

The chain links TRBV9 to TRBJ2-3, with 10 positions matching TRBD2. Germline trimming cut 0 bases from V and 5 bases from J; bases unmatched to any gene: 12. Germline loops: CDR1 SGDLS, CDR2 YYNGEE. This CDR3 is 18 amino acids long. CDR3 DNA sequence: TGTGCCAGCAGCGTAGAAGGAGGGACTAGCGCCCCCCAAGATACGCAGTATTTT. Protein product: CASSVEGGTSAPQDTQYF.

Details on this clonotype: One junction end disagrees with the germline gene, perhaps due to a read error. The chain recombines TRBV11-2 with TRBJ2-7, with no clear D. The CDR3 length is 13 residues. The germline CDR1 and CDR2 sequences are SGHAT and FQNNGV. Here the CDR3 DNA reads TGTGCCAGCAGCTTAGATAGGTCCGCCACTTTAGACTTC. Translation gives CASSLDRSATLDF. The variable domain in full, with the rest retrieved from reference TRBV11-2 and TRBJ2-7, is EAGVAQSPRYKIIEKRQSVAFWCNPISGHATLYWYQQILGQGPKLLIQFQNNGVVDDSQLPKDRFSAERLKGVDSTLKIQPAKLEDSAVYLCASSLDRSATLDFGPGTRLTVT.

In its sample, this clonotype was seen a few times. The chain recombines TRBV9 with TRBJ2-7, with 12 nucleotides matching TRBD2. The CDR3 consists of 15 residues. In germline, CDR1 is SGDLS, CDR2 YYNGEE. After removal of 3 bases from V and 0 bases from J, the junction contained 1 base not matched to a gene. The DNA of the CDR3 is TGTGCCAGCAGCGAGACTAGCGGGAGCTCCTACGAGCAGTACTTC. This codes for CASSETSGSSYEQYF. Looking up the rest from reference TRBV9 and TRBJ2-7 gives the full variable domain: DSGVTQTPKHLITATGQRVTLRCSPRSGDLSVYWYQQSLDQGLQFLIQYYNGEERAKGNILERFSAQQFPDLHSELNLSSLELGDSALYFCASSETSGSSYEQYFGPGTRLTVT.

This clonotype showed up just a few times. The chain employs TRBV4-3 and TRBJ1-5; D is undetermined. V shed 0 bases and J shed 4 bases, with 10 bases lying between them. Germline values: CDR1 LGHNA, CDR2 YSLEER. This CDR3 has 15 residues. The CDR3 reads CASSQDPNANQPQHF. CDR3 in DNA: TGCGCCAGCAGCCAAGATCCAAACGCAAATCAGCCCCAGCATTTT.

This clonotype was seen a handful of times. V usage is TRBV6-2 or TRBV6-3 and J usage is TRBJ1-1; D gene uncertain. Deletions cut 6 bases from V and 7 bases from J, with 12 bases between. This CDR3 is built from 12 residues. Looked up from germline, CDR1 is MNHEY and CDR2 is SVGEGT. Here the CDR3 reads CASRSYSREAFF. CDR3 DNA: TGTGCCAGCAGATCCTACAGCCGTGAAGCTTTCTTT.

This clonotype has at least ten counts. This sequence joins TRBV5-6 and TRBJ2-7; D perhaps matches TRBD1 (5 bases). V gave up 0 bases and J gave up 3 bases, with 10 bases separating them. CDR3 length equals 14 residues. Germline V lookup: CDR1 SGHDT, CDR2 YYEEEE. CDR3 DNA sequence: TGTGCCAGCAGCTTGGACCTAGGGGACTACGAGCAGTACTTC. Encoded protein: CASSLDLGDYEQYF.

The rearrangement uses TRBV28 and TRBJ1-4; D remains ambiguous. Per germline, CDR1 MDHEN and CDR2 SYDVKM. V was shortened by 5 bases and J by 10 bases, with 20 bases between the two germline ends. The CDR3 extends over 15 amino acids. The CDR3, as DNA: TGTGCCAGCAGTGTTCTAGGAGGAGCCCGTGGAAAACTGTTTTTT. This sequence encodes CASSVLGGARGKLFF.

This clonotype was observed a few times. This chain joins TRBV5-1 and TRBJ2-7; D gene uncertain. The V gene lost 1 base and the J gene lost 6 bases, with 14 bases spanning the gap. From germline, CDR1 is SGHRS and CDR2 YFSETQ. The CDR3 length is 14 residues. The CDR3 DNA reads as TGCGCCAGCAGCTTGTCTCCGTCCCCGGTCGAGCAGTACTTC. Translated: CASSLSPSPVEQYF.

The V gene is TRBV24-1, the J gene TRBJ2-5; 8 bases align to TRBD1. This CDR3 comprises 16 residues. Germline lookup yields CDR1 KGHDR and CDR2 SFDVKD. J gave up 0 bases and V 3 bases, and 5 bases lay outside the gene matches. CDR3 residues: CATSDPDRGYQETQYF. The CDR3 coding sequence is TGTGCCACCAGTGATCCCGACAGGGGATACCAAGAGACCCAGTACTTC.

This clonotype was seen a handful of times. The V gene is TRBV5-1, the J gene TRBJ2-7; 7 bases agree with TRBD1. Germline lookup yields CDR1 SGHRS and CDR2 YFSETQ. V shed 4 bases, J shed 1 base, and the junction held 8 bases outside the gene matches. The CDR3 sequence is 15 residues long. The CDR3 DNA follows: TGCGCCAGCAGCGCCCGACAGGGTGGATCCTACGAGCAGTACTTC. Encoded protein: CASSARQGGSYEQYF.

V gene TRBV20-1 combines with J gene TRBJ1-1; D ambiguous. Trimming removed 3 bases at V and 1 base at J, with 9 bases between. Germline CDR1 is DFQATT and CDR2 is SNEGSKA (reference sequence). This CDR3 is 13 amino acids long. CDR3 sequence (DNA): TGCAGTGCTAGGCTCCAGGCGAACACTGAAGCTTTCTTT. Protein product: CSARLQANTEAFF.